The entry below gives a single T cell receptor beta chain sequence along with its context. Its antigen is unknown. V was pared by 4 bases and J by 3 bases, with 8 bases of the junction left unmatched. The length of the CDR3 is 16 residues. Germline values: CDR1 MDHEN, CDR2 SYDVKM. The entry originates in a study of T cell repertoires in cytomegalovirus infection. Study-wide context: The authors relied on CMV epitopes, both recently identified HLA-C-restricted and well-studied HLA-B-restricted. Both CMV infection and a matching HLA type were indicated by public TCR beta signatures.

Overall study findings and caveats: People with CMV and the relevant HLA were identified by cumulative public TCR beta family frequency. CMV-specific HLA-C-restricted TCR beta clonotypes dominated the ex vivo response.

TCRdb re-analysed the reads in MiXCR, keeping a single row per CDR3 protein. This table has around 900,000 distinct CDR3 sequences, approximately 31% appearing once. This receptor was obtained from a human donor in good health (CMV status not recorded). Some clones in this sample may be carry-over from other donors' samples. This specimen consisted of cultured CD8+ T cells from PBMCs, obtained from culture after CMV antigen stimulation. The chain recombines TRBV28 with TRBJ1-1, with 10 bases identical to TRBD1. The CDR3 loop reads CASSSPRGTGDTEAFF. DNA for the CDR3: TGTGCCAGCAGTTCCCCCCGAGGGACAGGGGACACTGAAGCTTTCTTT.